This entry describes one T cell receptor beta chain. Its antigen specificity is not known. No qualities accompany the bases; no much larger clone lies one base away. The data were obtained in a study of blood T cell repertoires in COVID-19 (dated by TCRdb to 2020 to 2021). For the study in its entirety: Samples covering the acute and convalescent phases of COVID-19 were provided by collaborators in the United States, Italy and Spain. The material from the prospective study consisted of cDNA or gDNA derived from T cells, B-cell-depleted T cells, or PBMCs. Samples were obtained from the ongoing ImmuneRACE study (first 160 participants) and from some 1,200 subjects provided by 6 global collaborators. HLA class I and class II types, where available, came from metadata supplied by the sample provider rather than from assay-based typing. Sample metadata almost always included a de-identified subject ID, COVID-19 status, age in years and sex. The repertoires were released in a freely available public database intended as a resource for research on the immune response to SARS-CoV-2. Subjects who had been exposed to COVID-19, were actively infected with it, or had recovered from it provided the deeply sampled blood TCRbeta repertoires that made up the dataset.

Its CDR3 holds 15 amino acids, cysteine through phenylalanine. This entry keeps only the CDR3 DNA: 45 bases, framed from base 1. V is shortened by 5 bases, J by 3 bases, and the region joining them spans 16 bases. CDR1 and CDR2 are drawn from the germline V gene: KGHDR, SFDVKD. Overall study results and their limits: How much clinical and demographic metadata was included differed by source and by participant, and the metadata was provided uncurated.

TCRbeta CDR3 regions were amplified from genomic DNA by means of the immunoSEQ Assay, a bias-controlled multiplex PCR. The authors' analysis ran thus. Within the assay, amplification of reference gene primers was used to estimate how many nucleated cells each sample contained. Sequence reads were collapsed and filtered to measure the absolute abundance of every unique TCRbeta CDR3 rearrangement. For each sample, productive Simpson clonality was calculated as the square root of Simpson's diversity index over productive rearrangements. What TCRdb holds here is the immuneACCESS table cut down to in-frame rearrangements. Part of the clones is not present; checked against another copy, under half of the missing clones reflect an unresolved V gene, and the others are unexplained. From that table come the V and J calls and clone size; the DNA was used to work out D and trimming. For this sample the table gives 400,000 to 450,000 clones, of which about 90% were detected only once. The ten largest clones represent around 0.6% of the sample.

Participants in the prospective study were aged roughly 18 to 95 years, lived in over 20 United States geographic areas, and enrolled through a virtual design. In the prospective study, participants were assigned to cohorts based on the clinical history participants reported in a screening survey and a study questionnaire. For ImmuneRACE Cohort 3, a participant was defined as recovered based on two consecutive negative NP/OP PCR tests, clearance by a healthcare professional, or resolution of symptoms. Each participant in the prospective study had whole blood, serum and a nasopharyngeal or oropharyngeal swab collected by mobile phlebotomists. Participants in the prospective study had the option to provide additional blood draws and questionnaires over a roughly 2-month period. Prospective study blood samples were shipped either frozen or at room temperature before DNA extraction.

The V and J segments used are TRBV24-1 and TRBJ2-7, and the D gene may be TRBD2, 5 bases matching. The receptor's source is a man between 18 and 29 years old who had recovered from COVID-19. Sample: PBMCs or T cells enriched from blood (not recorded which). The DNA sequence follows: TGTGCCACCAGTGCCGCGGGCGCGACCGGCTACGAGCAGTACTTC. Its protein reads: CATSAAGATGYEQYF.